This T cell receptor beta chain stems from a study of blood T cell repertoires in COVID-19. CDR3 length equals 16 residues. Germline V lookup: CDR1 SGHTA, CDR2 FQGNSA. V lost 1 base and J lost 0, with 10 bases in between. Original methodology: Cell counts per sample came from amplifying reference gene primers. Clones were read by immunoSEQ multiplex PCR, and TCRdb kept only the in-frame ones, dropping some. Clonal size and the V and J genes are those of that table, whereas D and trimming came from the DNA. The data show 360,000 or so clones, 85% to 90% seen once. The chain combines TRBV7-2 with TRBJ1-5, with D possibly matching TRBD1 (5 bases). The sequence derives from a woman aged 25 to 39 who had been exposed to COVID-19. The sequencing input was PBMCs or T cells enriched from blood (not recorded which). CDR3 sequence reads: CASSLGQPYSNQPQHF. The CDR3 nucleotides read TGTGCCAGCAGCTTAGGACAGCCCTATAGCAATCAGCCCCAGCATTTT.